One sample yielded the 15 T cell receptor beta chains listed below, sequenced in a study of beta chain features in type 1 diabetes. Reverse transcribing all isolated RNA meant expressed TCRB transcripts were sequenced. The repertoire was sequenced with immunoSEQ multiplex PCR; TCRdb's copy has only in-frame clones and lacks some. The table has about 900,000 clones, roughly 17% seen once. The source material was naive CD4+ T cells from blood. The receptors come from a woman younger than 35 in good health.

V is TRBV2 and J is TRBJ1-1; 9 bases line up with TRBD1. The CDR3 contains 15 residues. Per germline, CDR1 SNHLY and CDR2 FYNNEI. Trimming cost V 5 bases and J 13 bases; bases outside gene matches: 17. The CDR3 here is CASSLGQGTGGRVFF. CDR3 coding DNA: TGTGCCAGCAGTCTGGGACAGGGAACGGGAGGGAGGGTTTTCTTT.

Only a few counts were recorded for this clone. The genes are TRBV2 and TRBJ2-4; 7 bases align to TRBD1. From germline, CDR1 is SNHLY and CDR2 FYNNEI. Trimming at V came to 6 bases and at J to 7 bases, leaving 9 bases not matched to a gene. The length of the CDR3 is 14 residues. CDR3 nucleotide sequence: TGTGCCAGCAGAATGGAGACAGGGCTGAACATTCAGTACTTC. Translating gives CASRMETGLNIQYF.

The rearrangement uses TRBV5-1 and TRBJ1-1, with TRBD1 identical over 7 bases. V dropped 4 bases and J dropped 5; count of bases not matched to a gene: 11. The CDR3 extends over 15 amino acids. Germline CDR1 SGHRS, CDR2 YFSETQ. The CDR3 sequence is CASSRTRQGRTEAFF. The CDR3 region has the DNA TGCGCCAGCAGCAGAACCCGACAGGGAAGGACTGAAGCTTTCTTT.

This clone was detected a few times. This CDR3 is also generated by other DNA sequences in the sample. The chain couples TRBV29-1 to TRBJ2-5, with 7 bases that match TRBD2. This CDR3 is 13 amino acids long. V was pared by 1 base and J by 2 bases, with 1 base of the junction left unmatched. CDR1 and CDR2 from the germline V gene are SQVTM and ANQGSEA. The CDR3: CSVEGGGQETQYF. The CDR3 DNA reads TGCAGCGTTGAAGGGGGAGGGCAAGAGACCCAGTACTTC.

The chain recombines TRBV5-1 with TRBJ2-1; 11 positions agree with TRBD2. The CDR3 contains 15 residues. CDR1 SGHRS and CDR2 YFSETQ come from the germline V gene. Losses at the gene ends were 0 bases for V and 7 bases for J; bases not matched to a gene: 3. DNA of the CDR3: TGCGCCAGCAGCTTGGAACTAGCGGGAGCTAATGAGCAGTTCTTC. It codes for CASSLELAGANEQFF.

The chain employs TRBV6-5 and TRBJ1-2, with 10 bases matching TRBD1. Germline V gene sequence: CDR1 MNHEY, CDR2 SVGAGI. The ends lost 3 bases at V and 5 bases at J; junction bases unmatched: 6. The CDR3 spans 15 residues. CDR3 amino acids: CASSYTDRGGYGYTF. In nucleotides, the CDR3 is TGTGCCAGCAGTTATACGGACAGGGGGGGATATGGCTACACCTTC.

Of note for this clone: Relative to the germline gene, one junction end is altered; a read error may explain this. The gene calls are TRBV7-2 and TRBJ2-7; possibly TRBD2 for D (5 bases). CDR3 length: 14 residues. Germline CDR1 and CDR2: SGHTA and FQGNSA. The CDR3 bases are TGTGCCAACAGCTTAGCAAGGCAGACGGGGAAGCAGTACTTC. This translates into CANSLARQTGKQYF.

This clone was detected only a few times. In DNA form, the CDR3 reads TGTGCCAGCAAGGACACTGGGGCCAACGTCCTGACTTTC. Residues: CASKDTGANVLTF. The chain recombines TRBV7-9 with TRBJ2-6; tentatively, D is TRBD1 (5 bases). Trimming removed 7 bases at V and 2 bases at J, with 6 bases between. Germline-derived CDR1 and CDR2 are SEHNR and FQNEAQ (reference sequence). This CDR3 spans 13 amino acids. Full variable domain (rest looked up from reference TRBV7-9 and TRBJ2-6): DTGVSQNPRHKITKRGQNVTFRCDPISEHNRLYWYRQTLGQGPEFLTYFQNEAQLEKSRLLSDRFSAERPKGSFSTLEIQRTEQGDSAMYLCASKDTGANVLTFGAGSRLTVL.

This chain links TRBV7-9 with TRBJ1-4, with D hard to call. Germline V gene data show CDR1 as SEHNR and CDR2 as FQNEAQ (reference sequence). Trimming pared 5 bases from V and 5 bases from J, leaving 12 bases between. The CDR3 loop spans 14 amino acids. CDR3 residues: CASSPTGENEKLFF. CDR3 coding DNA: TGTGCCAGCAGCCCCACGGGAGAGAATGAAAAACTGTTTTTT.

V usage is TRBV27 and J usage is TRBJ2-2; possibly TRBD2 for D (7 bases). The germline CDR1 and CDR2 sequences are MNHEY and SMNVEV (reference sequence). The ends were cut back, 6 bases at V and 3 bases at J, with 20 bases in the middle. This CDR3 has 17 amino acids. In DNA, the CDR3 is TGTGCCAGCAGGGTTAGGTCGGGGGGCTATGACACCGGGGAGCTGTTTTTT. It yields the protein CASRVRSGGYDTGELFF.

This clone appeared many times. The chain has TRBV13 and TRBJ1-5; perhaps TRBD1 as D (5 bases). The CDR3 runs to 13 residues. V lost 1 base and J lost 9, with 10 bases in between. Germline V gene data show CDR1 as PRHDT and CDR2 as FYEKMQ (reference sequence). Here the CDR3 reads CASSLATGPPQHF. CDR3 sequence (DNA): TGTGCCAGCAGCTTAGCAACAGGACCGCCCCAGCATTTT. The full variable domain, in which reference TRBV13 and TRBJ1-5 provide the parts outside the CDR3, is AAGVIQSPRHLIKEKRETATLKCYPIPRHDTVYWYQQGPGQDPQFLISFYEKMQSDKGSIPDRFSAQQFSDYHSELNMSSLELGDSALYFCASSLATGPPQHFGDGTRLSIL.

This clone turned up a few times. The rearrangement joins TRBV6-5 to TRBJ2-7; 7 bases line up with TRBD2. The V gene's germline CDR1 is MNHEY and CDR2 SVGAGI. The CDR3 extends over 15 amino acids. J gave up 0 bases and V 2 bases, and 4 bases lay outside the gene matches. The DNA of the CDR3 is TGTGCCAGCAGTTACGCGGGAGACAGCTCCTACGAGCAGTACTTC. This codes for CASSYAGDSSYEQYF.

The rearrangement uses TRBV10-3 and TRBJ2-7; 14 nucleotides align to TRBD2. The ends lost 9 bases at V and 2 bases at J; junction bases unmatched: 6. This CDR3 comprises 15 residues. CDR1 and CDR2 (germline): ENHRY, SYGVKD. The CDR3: CAIPGLAGEAYEQYF. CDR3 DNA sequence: TGTGCCATTCCGGGACTAGCGGGAGAAGCCTACGAGCAGTACTTC.

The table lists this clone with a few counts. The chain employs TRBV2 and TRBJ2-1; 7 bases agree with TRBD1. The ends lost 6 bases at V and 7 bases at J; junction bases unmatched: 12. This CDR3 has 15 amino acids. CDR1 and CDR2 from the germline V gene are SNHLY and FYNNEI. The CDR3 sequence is CASSALKTGLNEQFF. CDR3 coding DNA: TGTGCCAGCAGCGCCCTTAAGACAGGGCTAAATGAGCAGTTCTTC.

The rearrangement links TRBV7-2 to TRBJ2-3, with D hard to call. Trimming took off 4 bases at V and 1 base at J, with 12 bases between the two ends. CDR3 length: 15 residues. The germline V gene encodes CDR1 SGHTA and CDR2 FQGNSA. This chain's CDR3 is CASSSTPPRTDTQYF. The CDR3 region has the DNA TGTGCCAGCAGCTCTACACCCCCGCGCACAGATACGCAGTATTTT.